A single sample is the source of the 24 T cell receptor beta chains below, sequenced in a study of CD8 T cells in ankylosing spondylitis. TCRdb reprocessed the 5' RACE reads via MiXCR and lists one record per CDR3 protein. The table lists 150,000 to 200,000 distinct CDR3 sequences, around 13% of them singletons, with 16% in the top ten. The sequenced sample consisted of blood, either unsorted or a sorted T cell fraction (not recorded which). The receptors stem from a male donor with ankylosing spondylitis or in good health (not recorded which).

This clonotype was observed a few times. V gene TRBV24-1 combines with J gene TRBJ2-1; 8 bases fit TRBD1. V lost 4 bases to trimming and J lost 6 bases; unmatched junction nucleotides: 7. Germline V gene data show CDR1 as KGHDR and CDR2 as SFDVKD. CDR3 length: 15 residues. The CDR3 nucleotides read TGTGCCACCAGTGACCCAGGGGGCATAGGCAATGAGCAGTTCTTC. Translation gives CATSDPGGIGNEQFF.

The V and J genes are TRBV12-3 or TRBV12-4 and TRBJ2-1; 9 bases agree with TRBD1. The junction had 10 bases not matched to a gene; V was cut back by 6 bases and J by 7 bases. This CDR3 comprises 15 residues. For the CDR3, the DNA is TGTGCCAGCAGCGACCCCCGGGACAGGGAAAATGAGCAGTTCTTC. This encodes CASSDPRDRENEQFF.

The genes are TRBV27 and TRBJ2-1, with D hard to call. The germline V gene encodes CDR1 MNHEY and CDR2 SMNVEV (reference sequence). CDR3 size: 14 residues. Trimming took 10 bases from V and 1 from J, leaving 14 bases between them. As DNA, the CDR3 is TGTGCCACCGCCCCCCTTCCTTCCTACAATGAGCAGTTCTTC. Amino acid sequence: CATAPLPSYNEQFF.

This clonotype was detected a few times. DNA for the CDR3: TGCAGTGCCCGACGGGGGGGCCTCTCCTACGAGCAGTACTTC. Its translation is CSARRGGLSYEQYF. J is TRBJ2-7 and V is TRBV20-1; 8 nucleotides align to TRBD2. J gave up 0 bases and V 6 bases, and 7 bases lay outside the gene matches. Per germline, CDR1 DFQATT and CDR2 SNEGSKA (reference sequence). The CDR3 runs to 14 residues.

This chain joins TRBV20-1 and TRBJ2-2, with 10 bases that match TRBD2. Trimming took 5 bases from V and 3 from J; bases not matched to a gene: 3. In germline, CDR1 is DFQATT, CDR2 SNEGSKA (reference sequence). CDR3 length: 14 residues. The CDR3 coding sequence is TGCAGTGCTCCTCTAGCGGGGGACACCGGGGAGCTGTTTTTT. It translates to CSAPLAGDTGELFF.

The chain has TRBV28 and TRBJ2-3, with TRBD2 matching over 11 bases. Germline V gene sequence: CDR1 MDHEN, CDR2 SYDVKM. J was trimmed by 3 bases and V by 5 bases; bases with no gene match: 16. This CDR3 is built from 19 residues. This CDR3 is CASSQLRTSGGSMTDTQYF. For the CDR3, the DNA is TGTGCCAGCAGTCAGTTACGAACTAGCGGGGGAAGTATGACAGATACGCAGTATTTT.

This clonotype has more than one count but fewer than ten. V is TRBV5-6 and J is TRBJ2-1; TRBD2 aligns across 7 bases. The CDR3 length is 17 residues. The ends lost 4 bases at V and 2 bases at J; junction bases unmatched: 12. CDR1 and CDR2 (germline): SGHDT, YYEEEE. The CDR3 loop reads CASSGPRGDLTYNEQFF. The CDR3 DNA reads as TGTGCCAGCAGCGGCCCCCGGGGGGACCTCACCTACAATGAGCAGTTCTTC. The whole variable domain, remainder taken from reference TRBV5-6 and TRBJ2-1, is DAGVTQSPTHLIKTRGQQVTLRCSPKSGHDTVSWYQQALGQGPQFIFQYYEEEERQRGNFPDRFSGHQFPNYSSELNVNALLLGDSALYLCASSGPRGDLTYNEQFFGPGTRLTVL.

The genes are TRBV9 and TRBJ2-2, with TRBD1 matching over 9 bases. V lost 4 bases to trimming and J lost 1 base; unmatched junction nucleotides: 8. The CDR3 is 17 residues long. Germline-derived CDR1 and CDR2 are SGDLS and YYNGEE. The CDR3 coding sequence is TGTGCCAGCAGCTACAACCCGGGACAGGGGAACACCGGGGAGCTGTTTTTT. It codes for CASSYNPGQGNTGELFF.

This clonotype came up many times. The rearrangement links TRBV6-1 to TRBJ2-1; possible D gene TRBD2, 6 bases. The ends were cut back, 6 bases at V and 1 base at J, with 19 bases in the middle. This CDR3 has 17 amino acids. Per germline, CDR1 MNHNS and CDR2 SASEGT. The CDR3: CASRRYYFGTSYNEQFF. CDR3 coding DNA: TGTGCCAGCAGACGGTACTATTTCGGGACTTCCTACAATGAGCAGTTCTTC.

J is TRBJ2-7 and V is TRBV4-1; TRBD1 matches at 9 bases. Germline V gene data show CDR1 as MGHRA and CDR2 as YSYEKL. The V segment lost 0 bases and the J segment 3 bases; nucleotides outside the gene matches: 18. The length of the CDR3 is 20 residues. In nucleotides, the CDR3 is TGCGCCAGCAGCCAAGATGAGGCCACTACCGGGACAGGGCCGGTCTACGAGCAGTACTTC. This sequence encodes CASSQDEATTGTGPVYEQYF.

This clonotype showed up many times. V and J are TRBV4-1 and TRBJ2-7; TRBD2 aligns across 8 bases. The V and J ends lost 0 bases and 4 bases, in that order; junction bases with no gene match: 8. The CDR3 is 16 residues long. CDR1 and CDR2 (germline): MGHRA, YSYEKL. The CDR3 spells CASSQDGDSGIYEQYF. CDR3 nucleotide sequence: TGCGCCAGCAGCCAAGATGGGGATAGCGGGATTTACGAGCAGTACTTC.

This clonotype was counted a few times. This rearrangement joins TRBV7-9 to TRBJ1-1, with D perhaps matching TRBD1 (5 bases). In germline, CDR1 is SEHNR, CDR2 FQNEAQ (reference sequence). The CDR3 spans 13 residues. V lost 6 bases and J 1 base, leaving 9 bases between the germline ends. Written as DNA, the CDR3 is TGTGCCAGCAGATCCGGGGGGAACACTGAAGCTTTCTTT. Its protein is CASRSGGNTEAFF.

This clonotype was counted a few times. The V gene is TRBV10-2, the J gene TRBJ1-1, with no clear D. CDR1 and CDR2 from the germline V gene are WSHSY and SAAADI. Trimming took 2 bases from V and 1 from J, leaving 8 bases between them. This CDR3 comprises 14 residues. The CDR3 is CASSETAANTEAFF. The CDR3 DNA sequence: TGCGCCAGCAGTGAGACAGCTGCGAACACTGAAGCTTTCTTT.

This chain connects TRBV4-1 to TRBJ2-7, with TRBD1 matching over 10 bases. The V gene end was trimmed by 2 bases and the J gene end by 1 base; junction bases not matched to a gene: 2. The CDR3 covers 15 residues. Germline values: CDR1 MGHRA, CDR2 YSYEKL. CDR3 amino acids: CASSQWTGGSYEQYF. The CDR3 DNA sequence: TGCGCCAGCAGCCAATGGACAGGGGGATCCTACGAGCAGTACTTC.

This clonotype was recorded a few times. The J gene is TRBJ2-7, the V gene TRBV7-9; possibly TRBD1 for D (6 bases). The CDR3 is 14 residues long. Trimming removed 1 base from V and 9 bases from J, with 16 bases in between. Germline CDR1 SEHNR, CDR2 FQNEAQ (reference sequence). Here the CDR3 reads CASSLVDTGSWQYF. The CDR3 DNA reads TGTGCCAGCAGCTTAGTAGACACAGGGTCGTGGCAGTACTTC.

This clonotype was counted a few times. This sequence joins TRBV27 and TRBJ1-5; D perhaps matches TRBD1 (6 bases). V shed 6 bases and J shed 4 bases, with 16 bases lying between them. The CDR3 totals 15 residues. Germline loops: CDR1 MNHEY, CDR2 SMNVEV (reference sequence). For the CDR3, the DNA is TGTGCCAGCAGACAGGACAGCCTAACTAATCAGCCCCAGCATTTT. Protein sequence: CASRQDSLTNQPQHF.

V is TRBV25-1 and J is TRBJ2-3; 12 nucleotides line up with TRBD1. This CDR3 comprises 20 residues. V lost 3 bases to trimming and J lost 4 bases; unmatched junction nucleotides: 17. The germline V gene encodes CDR1 MGHDK and CDR2 SYGVNS. CDR3 nucleotide sequence: TGTGCCAGCAGTGAGAGTCCGGGACAGGGGGCGCAAGGAATCGCAGATACGCAGTATTTT. It encodes CASSESPGQGAQGIADTQYF.

The CDR3 here is CASSVGRTAGELFF. In DNA, the CDR3 is TGTGCCAGCAGCGTAGGGAGAACGGCCGGGGAGCTGTTTTTT. V gene TRBV9 combines with J gene TRBJ2-2; no definite D call. The V end was cut by 0 bases, the J end by 6 bases, with 9 bases between. This CDR3 has 14 residues. Germline V gene data show CDR1 as SGDLS and CDR2 as YYNGEE.

This clonotype was found a few times. A read error is likely, as this CDR3 ends without the conserved phenylalanine or tryptophan. V usage is TRBV4-2 and J usage is TRBJ2-1; 8 positions match TRBD2. The germline V gene has CDR1 LGHNA and CDR2 YNFKEQ. The CDR3 totals 15 residues. After removal of 0 bases from V and 7 bases from J, the junction contained 5 bases not matched to a gene. DNA of the CDR3: TGTGCCAGCAGCCAAGAAGGGCGCGGGGGGAATGAGCAGTTCTCC. Translating it yields CASSQEGRGGNEQFS.

This clonotype was seen only a few times. This chain uses TRBV4-1 with TRBJ2-7, with 7 bases lining up with TRBD1. Germline values: CDR1 MGHRA, CDR2 YSYEKL. The CDR3 is 13 amino acids. The V segment lost 6 bases and the J segment 6 bases; nucleotides outside the gene matches: 8. CDR3 nucleotides: TGCGCCAGCAGGGACGGTAGGGGGCGCGAGCAGTACTTC. As protein: CASRDGRGREQYF.

This clonotype has a handful of counts. The rearrangement uses TRBV27 and TRBJ1-1, with D uncertain. Trimming removed 7 bases from V and 0 bases from J, with 15 bases in between. Germline V CDR1 and CDR2: MNHEY, SMNVEV (reference sequence). This CDR3 is 15 amino acids long. The CDR3 sequence is CASIPDVGLNTEAFF. DNA of the CDR3: TGTGCCAGCATCCCCGACGTGGGCTTGAACACTGAAGCTTTCTTT.

This clonotype was found many times. The V call is TRBV4-1, the J call TRBJ2-5; D is unresolved. Germline values: CDR1 MGHRA, CDR2 YSYEKL. The CDR3 is made up of 13 amino acids. The germline V and J ends were trimmed by 0 bases and 7 bases, with 9 bases remaining between them. The CDR3 spells CASSQDPTGTQYF. CDR3 nucleotide sequence: TGCGCCAGCAGCCAAGATCCCACGGGGACCCAGTACTTC.

The chain couples TRBV15 to TRBJ2-5, with 11 bases lining up with TRBD2. Germline V CDR1 and CDR2: LNHNV, YYDKDF (reference sequence). The CDR3 loop spans 18 amino acids. V gave up 0 bases and J gave up 5 bases; unmatched junction bases: 11. CDR3 sequence: CATSRDYRASGGLETQYF. CDR3 DNA: TGTGCCACCAGCAGAGATTACAGGGCTAGCGGGGGGTTGGAGACCCAGTACTTC.

This clonotype was seen repeatedly, ten times or more. The J gene is TRBJ2-5, the V gene TRBV9; possible D gene TRBD1, 6 bases. The CDR3 is made up of 15 amino acids. V shed 0 bases and J shed 1 base, with 10 bases lying between them. Germline V CDR1 and CDR2: SGDLS, YYNGEE. CDR3 coding DNA: TGTGCCAGCAGCGTAGGAGTCAGGGGCCAAGAGACCCAGTACTTC. It is translated as CASSVGVRGQETQYF. Filled out from reference TRBV9 and TRBJ2-5, the complete variable domain reads DSGVTQTPKHLITATGQRVTLRCSPRSGDLSVYWYQQSLDQGLQFLIQYYNGEERAKGNILERFSAQQFPDLHSELNLSSLELGDSALYFCASSVGVRGQETQYFGPGTRLLVL.